A single sample gave rise to the 11 T cell receptor beta chains below, sequenced in a study of blood T cell repertoires in COVID-19. The protocol was immunoSEQ multiplex PCR, while the TCRdb copy is restricted to in-frame clones and leaves out a portion. The sample includes under 200,000 clones, approximately 90% of them seen just once. Specimen: peripheral blood. The receptors originated from a woman older than 75 in a cohort sampled during active or convalescent COVID-19.

The chain joins TRBV12-3 or TRBV12-4 to TRBJ1-3, with D maybe TRBD1 (5 bases). Trimming removed 3 bases at V and 11 bases at J, with 11 bases between. This CDR3 has 12 amino acids. The CDR3 DNA reads as TGTGCCAGCAGTTTGGATCCGACAGCCATATATTTT. Encoded protein: CASSLDPTAIYF.

The genes are TRBV5-1 and TRBJ2-7; D uncertain. V was clipped by 0 bases and J by 0 bases, with 10 bases between them. The CDR3 contains 15 residues. The germline CDR1 and CDR2 sequences are SGHRS and YFSETQ. The DNA of the CDR3 is TGCGCCAGCAGCTTGGGAGGTCTTTCCTCCTACGAGCAGTACTTC. This encodes CASSLGGLSSYEQYF.

The chain carries TRBV7-9 and TRBJ1-5; D not resolved. This CDR3 comprises 15 residues. Germline lookup yields CDR1 SEHNR and CDR2 FQNEAQ (reference sequence). Trimming removed 1 base from V and 1 base from J, with 8 bases in between. CDR3 DNA: TGTGCCAGCAGCTTAGGGCCAGAAAGCAATCAGCCCCAGCATTTT. Translating it yields CASSLGPESNQPQHF. Drawing the rest from reference TRBV7-9 and TRBJ1-5, the complete variable domain is DTGVSQNPRHKITKRGQNVTFRCDPISEHNRLYWYRQTLGQGPEFLTYFQNEAQLEKSRLLSDRFSAERPKGSFSTLEIQRTEQGDSAMYLCASSLGPESNQPQHFGDGTRLSIL.

This clone was recorded once. The chain links TRBV18 to TRBJ2-1, with 12 bases that match TRBD1. V gave up 6 bases and J gave up 10 bases; unmatched junction bases: 4. CDR1 and CDR2 from the germline V gene are KGHSH and LQKENI. The CDR3 spans 13 residues. The CDR3 coding sequence is TGTGCCAGCTCGGGGACAGGGGGCAGCGAGCAGTTCTTC. It specifies CASSGTGGSEQFF.

The rearrangement uses TRBV3-1 (or the pseudogene TRBV3-2) and TRBJ1-1, with a weak D call TRBD1 (6 bases). The length of the CDR3 is 14 residues. The germline CDR1 and CDR2 sequences are LGHDT and YNNKEL (reference sequence). With 0 bases removed from V and 4 bases from J, the gap between germline ends came to 9 bases. The CDR3 is CASSQEGGRTEAFF. The DNA of the CDR3 is TGTGCCAGCAGCCAAGAGGGGGGGCGCACTGAAGCTTTCTTT.

The V and J genes are TRBV19 and TRBJ2-4; 11 positions agree with TRBD1. Trimming cost V 5 bases and J 1 base; bases outside gene matches: 7. There are 17 residues in the CDR3. Germline-derived CDR1 and CDR2 are LNHDA and SQIVND (reference sequence). The chain's CDR3 is CASSPEDRGLAKNIQYF. The DNA of the CDR3 is TGTGCCAGTAGTCCGGAGGACAGGGGGCTTGCCAAAAACATTCAGTACTTC.

This sequence joins TRBV18 and TRBJ2-7; D call uncertain. The CDR3 covers 14 residues. The ends were cut back, 1 base at V and 0 bases at J, with 7 bases in the middle. Germline V gene sequence: CDR1 KGHSH, CDR2 LQKENI. The CDR3 sequence: CASSPHQDSYEQYF. The CDR3 DNA reads as TGTGCCAGCTCACCACATCAGGACTCCTACGAGCAGTACTTC.

Written as DNA, the CDR3 is TGTGCCAGCAGTAGGGGTAACTATGGCTACACCTTC. Translation: CASSRGNYGYTF. The chain recombines TRBV28 with TRBJ1-2; tentative D call: TRBD1 (5 bases). Germline CDR1 and CDR2: MDHEN and SYDVKM. This CDR3 is 12 amino acids long. Trimming took 5 bases from V and 1 from J, leaving 5 bases between them.

The rearrangement uses TRBV11-3 and TRBJ2-3; D is possibly TRBD2 (6 bases). V lost 3 bases and J lost 4, with 14 bases in between. The CDR3 extends over 15 amino acids. Germline V gene lookup returns CDR1 SGHNT and CDR2 YENEEA. CDR3 DNA sequence: TGTGCCAGCAGCTTGACTAGGGCTCCCCCAGATACGCAGTATTTT. Protein sequence: CASSLTRAPPDTQYF.

The chain recombines TRBV5-4 with TRBJ2-5, with 16 bases that match TRBD2. This CDR3 has 20 residues. V was pared by 4 bases and J by 2 bases, with 14 bases of the junction left unmatched. The germline gives CDR1 SGHNT, CDR2 YYREEE (reference sequence). CDR3 region: CASSPGTSGGASVFQETQYF. The CDR3 nucleotides read TGTGCCAGCAGCCCGGGGACTAGCGGGGGGGCGTCGGTTTTTCAAGAGACCCAGTACTTC.

The chain has TRBV27 and TRBJ1-5; TRBD1 matches at 12 bases. The V and J ends lost 6 bases and 2 bases, in that order; junction bases with no gene match: 8. Germline V CDR1 and CDR2: MNHEY, SMNVEV (reference sequence). This CDR3 has 17 residues. Here the CDR3 reads CASSLGQGASRNQPQHF. DNA of the CDR3: TGTGCCAGCAGCCTGGGACAGGGGGCTTCACGCAATCAGCCCCAGCATTTT.